This TCR beta chain emerged from a study of T cells in Graves' hyperthyroidism and ophthalmopathy. Investigators excluded patients with uncontrolled infection, other autoimmune disease, pregnancy or lactation. On the basis of clinical symptoms, serum thyroxine and TRAb, thyroid ultrasound and orbital computed tomography, diagnoses were made. RNA transcripts were the template for amplifying TCR beta CDR3 regions. HTBI primers drove first-round RT-PCR of the TCR CDR3. TCRdb re-called the multiplex PCR reads with MiXCR, one entry per CDR3 protein. The table records some 50,000 distinct CDR3 sequences, 48% of them present only once. Whole-study findings and limits: Patients with ophthalmopathy were separated from those with stable hyperthyroidism by a 13 V-J model. With a median lead of around 6.7 months before onset, the model predicted ophthalmopathy.

This clonotype was detected ten times or more. The antigen remains undetermined. Germline V gene lookup returns CDR1 LGHNA and CDR2 YSLEER. V lost 0 bases and J 1 base, leaving 7 bases between the germline ends. The CDR3 has 14 residues. The clonotype comes from a woman between 50 and 59 years old with Graves' ophthalmopathy. The chain combines TRBV4-3 with TRBJ2-7; no clear D. Sequenced input: blood. The CDR3: CASSQDLSSYEQYF. DNA for the CDR3: TGCGCCAGCAGCCAAGATTTGAGTTCCTACGAGCAGTACTTC.